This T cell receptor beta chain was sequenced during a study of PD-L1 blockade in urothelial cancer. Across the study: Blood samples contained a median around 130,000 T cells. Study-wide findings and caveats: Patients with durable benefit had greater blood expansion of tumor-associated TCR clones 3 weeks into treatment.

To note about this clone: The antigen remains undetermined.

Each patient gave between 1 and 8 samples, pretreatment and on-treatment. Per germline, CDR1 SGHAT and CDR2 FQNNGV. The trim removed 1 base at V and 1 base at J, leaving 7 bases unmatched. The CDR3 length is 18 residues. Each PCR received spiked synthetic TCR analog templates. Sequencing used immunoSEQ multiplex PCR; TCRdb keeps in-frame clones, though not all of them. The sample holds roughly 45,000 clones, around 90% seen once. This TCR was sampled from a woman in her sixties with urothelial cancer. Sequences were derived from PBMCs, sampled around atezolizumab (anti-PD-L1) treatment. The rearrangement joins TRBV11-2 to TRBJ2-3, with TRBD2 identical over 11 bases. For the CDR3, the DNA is TGTGCCAGCAGCTTAGCCACTAGCGGGAGATCAGGCACAGATACGCAGTATTTT. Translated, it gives CASSLATSGRSGTDTQYF.